This T cell receptor (beta chain) originates from a study of cytomegalovirus exposure and HLA in healthy donors. Study-wide results and caveats: A missense variant in DCLRE1C was later tied to TCR beta V- and J-gene trimming.

PCR was performed using 60 Vbeta and 13 Jbeta primers. As originally analysed: There were around 80 million unique TCR beta chains by a later count, and approximately 10 million of them were shared. Sequenced by immunoSEQ multiplex PCR; TCRdb stores in-frame clones only, minus some. Clone size and the V and J calls come from that table; the DNA yielded D and trimming. The table shows under 100,000 clones, with approximately 70% occurring only once. As for this clone: What it binds is not known.

V gave up 4 bases and J gave up 6 bases; unmatched junction bases: 8. Per the germline V gene, CDR1 is SGHRS and CDR2 is YFSETQ. This CDR3 contains 16 residues. This clonotype originated in a woman aged 45-60 years in good health and CMV-seropositive. The chain uses TRBV5-1 and TRBJ2-7, with TRBD2 matching over 15 bases. Sample: PBMCs. Here the CDR3 reads CASSAGAGLAGGEQYF. CDR3 bases: TGCGCCAGCAGCGCCGGAGCGGGACTAGCGGGAGGCGAGCAGTACTTC.